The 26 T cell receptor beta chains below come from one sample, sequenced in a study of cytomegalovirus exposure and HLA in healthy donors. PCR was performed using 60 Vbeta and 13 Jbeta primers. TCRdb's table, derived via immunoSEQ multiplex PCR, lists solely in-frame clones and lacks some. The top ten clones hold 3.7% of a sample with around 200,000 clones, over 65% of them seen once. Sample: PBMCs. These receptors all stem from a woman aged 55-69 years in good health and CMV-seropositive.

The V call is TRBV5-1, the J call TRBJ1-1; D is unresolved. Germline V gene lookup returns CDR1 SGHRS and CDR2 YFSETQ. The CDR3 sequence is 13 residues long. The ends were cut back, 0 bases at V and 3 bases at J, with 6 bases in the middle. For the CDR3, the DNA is TGCGCCAGCAGCTTGGTGGCAGACACTGAAGCTTTCTTT. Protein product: CASSLVADTEAFF.

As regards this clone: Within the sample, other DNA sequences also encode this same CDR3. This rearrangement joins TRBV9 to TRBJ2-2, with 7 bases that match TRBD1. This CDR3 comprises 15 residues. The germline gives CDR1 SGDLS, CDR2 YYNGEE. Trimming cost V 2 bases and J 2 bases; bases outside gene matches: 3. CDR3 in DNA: TGTGCCAGCAGCGTCAGGACAGGTAACACCGGGGAGCTGTTTTTT. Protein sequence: CASSVRTGNTGELFF.

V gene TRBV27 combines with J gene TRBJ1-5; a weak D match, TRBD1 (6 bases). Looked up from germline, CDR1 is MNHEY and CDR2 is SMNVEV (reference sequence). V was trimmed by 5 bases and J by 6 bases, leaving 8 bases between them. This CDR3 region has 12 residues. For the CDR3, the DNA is TGTGCCAGCAGTAGGGGGACTCAGCCCCAGCATTTT. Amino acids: CASSRGTQPQHF.

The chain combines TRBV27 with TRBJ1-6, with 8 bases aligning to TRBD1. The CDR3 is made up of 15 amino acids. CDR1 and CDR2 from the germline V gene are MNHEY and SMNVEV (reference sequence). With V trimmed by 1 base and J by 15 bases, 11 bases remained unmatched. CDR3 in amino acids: CASSLLRGTGLDLHF. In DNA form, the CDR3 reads TGTGCCAGCAGTTTATTACGGGGGACAGGCCTTGACCTCCACTTT.

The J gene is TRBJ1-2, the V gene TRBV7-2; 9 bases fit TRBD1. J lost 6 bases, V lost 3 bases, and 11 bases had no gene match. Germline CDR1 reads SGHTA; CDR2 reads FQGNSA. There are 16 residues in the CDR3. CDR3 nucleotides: TGTGCCAGCAGCTTGGGGACAGGGACGATTGGAGATGGCTACACCTTC. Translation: CASSLGTGTIGDGYTF.

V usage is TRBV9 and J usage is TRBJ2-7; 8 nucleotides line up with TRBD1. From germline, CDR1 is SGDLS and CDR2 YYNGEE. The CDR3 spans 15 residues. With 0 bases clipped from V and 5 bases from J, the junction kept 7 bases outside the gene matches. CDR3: CASSVAVQGAHEQYF. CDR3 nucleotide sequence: TGTGCCAGCAGCGTAGCAGTGCAGGGGGCCCACGAGCAGTACTTC.

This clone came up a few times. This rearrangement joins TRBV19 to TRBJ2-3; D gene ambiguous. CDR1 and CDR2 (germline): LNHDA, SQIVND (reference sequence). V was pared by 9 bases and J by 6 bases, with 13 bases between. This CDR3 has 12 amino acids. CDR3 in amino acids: CASQDGWDTQYF. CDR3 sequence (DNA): TGTGCCAGCCAGGATGGGTGGGATACGCAGTATTTT.

CDR3: CASIPNGGGYTDTQYF. The CDR3 DNA is TGTGCCAGCATCCCCAACGGCGGGGGCTACACAGATACGCAGTATTTT. The chain employs TRBV13 and TRBJ2-3; D is perhaps TRBD2 (7 bases). The CDR3 runs to 16 residues. Germline CDR1 PRHDT, CDR2 FYEKMQ (reference sequence). V lost 7 bases and J 2 bases, leaving 19 bases between the germline ends. Variable domain in full (rest from reference TRBV13 and TRBJ2-3): AAGVIQSPRHLIKEKRETATLKCYPIPRHDTVYWYQQGPGQDPQFLISFYEKMQSDKGSIPDRFSAQQFSDYHSELNMSSLELGDSALYFCASIPNGGGYTDTQYFGPGTRLTVL.

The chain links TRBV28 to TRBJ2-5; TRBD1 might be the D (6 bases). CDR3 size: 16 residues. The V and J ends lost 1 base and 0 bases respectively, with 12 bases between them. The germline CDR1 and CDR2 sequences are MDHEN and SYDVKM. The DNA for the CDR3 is TGTGCCAGCAGTTTATTGGGCAGGGGATACCAAGAGACCCAGTACTTC. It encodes CASSLLGRGYQETQYF.

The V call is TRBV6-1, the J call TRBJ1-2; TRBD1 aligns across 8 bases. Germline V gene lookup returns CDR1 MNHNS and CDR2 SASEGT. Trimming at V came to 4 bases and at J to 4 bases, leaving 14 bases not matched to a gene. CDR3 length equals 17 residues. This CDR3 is CASSGGQGIWEAYGYTF. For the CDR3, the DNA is TGTGCCAGCAGTGGCGGACAGGGAATTTGGGAGGCCTATGGCTACACCTTC.

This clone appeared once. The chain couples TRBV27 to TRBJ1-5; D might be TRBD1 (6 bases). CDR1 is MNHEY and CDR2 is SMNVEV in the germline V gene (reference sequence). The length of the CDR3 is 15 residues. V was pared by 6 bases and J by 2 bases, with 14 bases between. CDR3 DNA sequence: TGTGCCAGCAGGGCAGGGGTGGCAGGCAATCAGCCCCAGCATTTT. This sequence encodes CASRAGVAGNQPQHF.

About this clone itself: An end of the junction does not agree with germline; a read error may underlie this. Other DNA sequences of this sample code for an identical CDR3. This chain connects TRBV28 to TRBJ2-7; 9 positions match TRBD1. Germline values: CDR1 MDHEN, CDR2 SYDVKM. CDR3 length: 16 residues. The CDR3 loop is CASSSAGTGKTYEQYF. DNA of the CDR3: TGTGCCAGTAGTTCCGCCGGGACAGGGAAAACCTACGAGCAGTACTTC.

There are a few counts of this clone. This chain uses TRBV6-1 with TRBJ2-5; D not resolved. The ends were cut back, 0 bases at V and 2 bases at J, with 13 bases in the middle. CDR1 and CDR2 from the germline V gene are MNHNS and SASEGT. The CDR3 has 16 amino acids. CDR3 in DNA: TGTGCCAGCAGTGAAGCCCCAGGTCCTCCACAAGAGACCCAGTACTTC. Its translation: CASSEAPGPPQETQYF.

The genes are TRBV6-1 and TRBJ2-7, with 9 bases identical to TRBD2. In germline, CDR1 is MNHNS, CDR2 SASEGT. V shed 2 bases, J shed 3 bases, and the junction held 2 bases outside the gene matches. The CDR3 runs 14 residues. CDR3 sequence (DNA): TGTGCCAGCAGTGAATGGACTAGCGTCTACGAGCAGTACTTC. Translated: CASSEWTSVYEQYF.

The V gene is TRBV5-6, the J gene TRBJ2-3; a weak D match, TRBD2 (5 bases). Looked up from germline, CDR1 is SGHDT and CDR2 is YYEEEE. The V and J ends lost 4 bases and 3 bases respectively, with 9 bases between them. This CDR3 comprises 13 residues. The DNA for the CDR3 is TGTGCCAGCAGCCATAGCGCAACAGATACGCAGTATTTT. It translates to CASSHSATDTQYF.

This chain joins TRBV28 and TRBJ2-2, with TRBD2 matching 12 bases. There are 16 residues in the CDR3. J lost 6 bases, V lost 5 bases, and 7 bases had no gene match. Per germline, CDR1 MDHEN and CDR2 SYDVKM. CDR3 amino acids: CASSRRTSGAAGELFF. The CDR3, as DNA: TGTGCCAGCAGTCGGCGGACTAGCGGGGCCGCCGGGGAGCTGTTTTTT.

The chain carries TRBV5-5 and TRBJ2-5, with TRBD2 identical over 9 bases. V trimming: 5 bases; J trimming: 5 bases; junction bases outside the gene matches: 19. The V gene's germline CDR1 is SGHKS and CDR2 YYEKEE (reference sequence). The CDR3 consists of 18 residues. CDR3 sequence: CASSSRPPGGGGGETQYF. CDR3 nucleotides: TGTGCCAGCAGTAGTAGACCGCCCGGGGGCGGGGGGGGTGAGACCCAGTACTTC.

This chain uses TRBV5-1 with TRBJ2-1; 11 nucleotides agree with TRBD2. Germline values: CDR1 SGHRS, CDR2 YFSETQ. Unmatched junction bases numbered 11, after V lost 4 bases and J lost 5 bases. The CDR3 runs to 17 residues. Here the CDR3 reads CASSETAGTSGHNEQFF. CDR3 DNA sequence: TGCGCCAGCAGCGAAACAGCAGGGACTAGCGGACACAATGAGCAGTTCTTC. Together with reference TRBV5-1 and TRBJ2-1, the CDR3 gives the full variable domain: KAGVTQTPRYLIKTRGQQVTLSCSPISGHRSVSWYQQTPGQGLQFLFEYFSETQRNKGNFPGRFSGRQFSNSRSEMNVSTLELGDSALYLCASSETAGTSGHNEQFFGPGTRLTVL.

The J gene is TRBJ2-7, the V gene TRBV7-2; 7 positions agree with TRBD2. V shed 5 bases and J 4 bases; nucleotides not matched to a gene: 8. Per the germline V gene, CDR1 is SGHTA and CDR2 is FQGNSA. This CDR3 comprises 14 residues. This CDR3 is CASSTTAGLYEQYF. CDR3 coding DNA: TGTGCCAGCAGCACGACCGCGGGACTATACGAGCAGTACTTC.

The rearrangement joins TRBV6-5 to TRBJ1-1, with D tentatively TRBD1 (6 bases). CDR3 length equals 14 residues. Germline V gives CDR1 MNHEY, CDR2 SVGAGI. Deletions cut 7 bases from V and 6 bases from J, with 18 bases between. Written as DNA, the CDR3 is TGTGCCAGCACTGTTATGACAGGAAACGCTGAAGCTTTCTTT. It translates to CASTVMTGNAEAFF.

The CDR3 sequence is CASSETLPRGGGYNSPLHF. In DNA, the CDR3 is TGTGCCAGCAGTGAAACACTCCCCAGGGGCGGGGGTTATAATTCACCCCTCCACTTT. The rearrangement uses TRBV6-1 and TRBJ1-6; the D gene is possibly TRBD1 (6 bases). This CDR3 spans 19 amino acids. V was cut by 2 bases and J by 4 bases, with 21 bases left in between. Per the germline V gene, CDR1 is MNHNS and CDR2 is SASEGT.

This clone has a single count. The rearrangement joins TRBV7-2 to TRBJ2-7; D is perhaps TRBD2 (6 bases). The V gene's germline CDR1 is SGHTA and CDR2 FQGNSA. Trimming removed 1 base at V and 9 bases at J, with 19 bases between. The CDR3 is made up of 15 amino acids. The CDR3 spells CASSLGTGTVSGQYF. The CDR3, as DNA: TGTGCCAGCAGCTTAGGTACCGGGACTGTCTCGGGGCAGTACTTC.

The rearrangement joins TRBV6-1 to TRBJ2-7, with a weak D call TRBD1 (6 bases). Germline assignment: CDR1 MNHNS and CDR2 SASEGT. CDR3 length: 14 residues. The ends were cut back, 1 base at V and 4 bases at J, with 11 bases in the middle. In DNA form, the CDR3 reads TGTGCCAGCAGTGAAGGGACAGAGCTTTACGAGCAGTACTTC. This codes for CASSEGTELYEQYF.

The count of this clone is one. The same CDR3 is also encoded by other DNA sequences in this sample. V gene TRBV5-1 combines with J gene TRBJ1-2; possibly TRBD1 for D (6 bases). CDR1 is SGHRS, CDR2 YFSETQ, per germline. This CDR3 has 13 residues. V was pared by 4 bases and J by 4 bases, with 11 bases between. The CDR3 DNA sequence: TGCGCCAGCAGCCTGGGACAAATCTATGGCTACACCTTC. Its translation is CASSLGQIYGYTF.

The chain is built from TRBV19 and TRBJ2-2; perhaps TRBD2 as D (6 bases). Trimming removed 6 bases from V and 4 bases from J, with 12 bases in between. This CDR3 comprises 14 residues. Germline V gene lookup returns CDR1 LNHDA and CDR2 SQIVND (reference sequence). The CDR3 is CASSGGGVTGELFF. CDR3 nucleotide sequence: TGTGCCAGTAGCGGCGGAGGGGTCACCGGGGAGCTGTTTTTT.

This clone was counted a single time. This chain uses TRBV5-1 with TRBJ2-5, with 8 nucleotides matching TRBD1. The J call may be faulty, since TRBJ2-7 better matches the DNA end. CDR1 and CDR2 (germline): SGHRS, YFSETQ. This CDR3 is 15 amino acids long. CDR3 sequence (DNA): TGCGCCAGCAGCTTGGGAGGACAGGGAACCTACGAGCAGTACTTC. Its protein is CASSLGGQGTYEQYF.